This TCR beta chain was profiled in a study of shared clonotypes between healthy human individuals. Study-wide findings and caveats: Sampling covered blood only; tissue repertoires likely differ.

CDR3 length equals 16 residues. Germline values: CDR1 PRHDT, CDR2 FYEKMQ (reference sequence). V lost 1 base and J 4 bases, leaving 13 bases between the germline ends. Methods used by the authors: Because ImmunoSEQ provided only junction sequences with no quality scores, the filtering differed. Method: immunoSEQ multiplex PCR; TCRdb's copy keeps in-frame clones and lacks some. The DNA was the basis for D and trimming; V, J and clone size are from that table. The profile shows millions of clones, roughly 94% of them singletons. Donors were Caucasian adults residing in Nashville, Tennessee, USA. Regarding this clone: Its target is not known.

The specimen was naive CD4+ T cells sorted from blood. Subset meaning: CD45RA+ positively selected. This receptor was identified in a man between 18 and 35 years old in good health. The genes are TRBV13 and TRBJ2-2, with D unclear. The CDR3: CASSLEGRFSTGELFF. The CDR3 bases are TGTGCCAGCAGCTTAGAAGGAAGGTTCAGCACCGGGGAGCTGTTTTTT. The full variable domain, completed using reference TRBV13 and TRBJ2-2, is AAGVIQSPRHLIKEKRETATLKCYPIPRHDTVYWYQQGPGQDPQFLISFYEKMQSDKGSIPDRFSAQQFSDYHSELNMSSLELGDSALYFCASSLEGRFSTGELFFGEGSRLTVL.